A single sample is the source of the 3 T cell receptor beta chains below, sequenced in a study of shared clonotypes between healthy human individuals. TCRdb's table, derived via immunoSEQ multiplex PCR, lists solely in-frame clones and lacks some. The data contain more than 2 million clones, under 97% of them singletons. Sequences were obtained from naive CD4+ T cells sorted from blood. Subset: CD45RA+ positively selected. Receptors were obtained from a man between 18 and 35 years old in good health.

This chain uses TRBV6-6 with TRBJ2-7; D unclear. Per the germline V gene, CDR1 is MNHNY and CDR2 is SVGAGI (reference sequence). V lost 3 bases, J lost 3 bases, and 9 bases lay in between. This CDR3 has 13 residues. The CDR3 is CASSYDGHYEQYF. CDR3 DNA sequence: TGTGCCAGCAGTTATGACGGGCACTACGAGCAGTACTTC.

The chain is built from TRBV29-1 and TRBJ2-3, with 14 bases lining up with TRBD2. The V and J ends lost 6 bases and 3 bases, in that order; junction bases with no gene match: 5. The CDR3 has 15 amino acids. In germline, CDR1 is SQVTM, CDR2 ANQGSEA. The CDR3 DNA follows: TGCAGCGTGGGGGGGACTAGCGGGAGAACAGATACGCAGTATTTT. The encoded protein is CSVGGTSGRTDTQYF.

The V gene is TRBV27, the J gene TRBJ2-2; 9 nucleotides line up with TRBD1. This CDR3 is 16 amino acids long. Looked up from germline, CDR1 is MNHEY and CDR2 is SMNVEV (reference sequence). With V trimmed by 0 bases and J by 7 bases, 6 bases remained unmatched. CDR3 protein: CASSLSGTGRIGELFF. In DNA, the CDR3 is TGTGCCAGCAGTTTATCAGGGACAGGGAGAATCGGGGAGCTGTTTTTT.